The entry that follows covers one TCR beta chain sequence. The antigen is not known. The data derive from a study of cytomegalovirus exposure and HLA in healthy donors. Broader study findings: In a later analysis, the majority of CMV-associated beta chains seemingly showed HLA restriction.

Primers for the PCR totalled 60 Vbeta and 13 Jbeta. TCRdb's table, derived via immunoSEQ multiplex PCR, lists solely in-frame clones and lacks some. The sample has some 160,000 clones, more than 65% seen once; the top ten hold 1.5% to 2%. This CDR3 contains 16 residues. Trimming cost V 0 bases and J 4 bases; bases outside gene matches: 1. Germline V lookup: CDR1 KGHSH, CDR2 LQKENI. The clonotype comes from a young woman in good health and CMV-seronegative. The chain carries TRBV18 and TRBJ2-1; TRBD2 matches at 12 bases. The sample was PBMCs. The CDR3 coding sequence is TGTGCCAGCTCACCACCGACTAGCGGGAGATACAATGAGCAGTTCTTC. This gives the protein CASSPPTSGRYNEQFF.